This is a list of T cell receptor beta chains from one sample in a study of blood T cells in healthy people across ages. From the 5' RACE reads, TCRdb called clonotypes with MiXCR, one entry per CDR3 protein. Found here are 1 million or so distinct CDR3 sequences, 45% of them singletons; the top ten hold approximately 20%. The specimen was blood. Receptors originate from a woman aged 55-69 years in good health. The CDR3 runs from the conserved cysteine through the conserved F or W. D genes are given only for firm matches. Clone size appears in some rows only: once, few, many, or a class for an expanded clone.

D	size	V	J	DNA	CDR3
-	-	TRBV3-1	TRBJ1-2	TGTGCCAGCAGCCCACGGGACGGATCTTATGGCTACACCTTC	CASSPRDGSYGYTF
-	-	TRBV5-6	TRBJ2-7	TGTGCCAGCAGCTTGTCCCCTCCTGACGGGGGACCCTACGAGCAGTACTTC	CASSLSPPDGGPYEQYF
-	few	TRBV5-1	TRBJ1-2	TGCGCCAGCAGCTTGGTAGCCACCCAGATCTATGGCTACACCTTC	CASSLVATQIYGYTF
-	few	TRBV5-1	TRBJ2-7	TGCGCCAGCAGCTTGGGGCAAAACGAGCAGTACTTC	CASSLGQNEQYF
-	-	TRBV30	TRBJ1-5	TGTGCCTGGGGGACGACAGGTAATTTCAATCAGCCCCAGCATTTT	CAWGTTGNFNQPQHF
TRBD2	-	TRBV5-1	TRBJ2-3	TGCGCCAGCAGCCCCACTAGCGGGAGGGAGTCAGATACGCAGTATTTT	CASSPTSGRESDTQYF
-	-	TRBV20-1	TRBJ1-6	TGCAGTGCACTGGAGAATTCACCCCTCCACTTT	CSALENSPLHF
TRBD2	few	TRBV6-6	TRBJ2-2	TGTGCCAGCAGTGGGTCTAGCGGGAACACCGGGGAGCTGTTTTTT	CASSGSSGNTGELFF
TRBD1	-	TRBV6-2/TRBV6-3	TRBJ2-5	TGTGCCAGCAGTGACCGGGACAGTTACCAAGAGACCCAGTACTTC	CASSDRDSYQETQYF
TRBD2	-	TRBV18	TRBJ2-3	TGTGCCAGCTCACCACTAGCGGGAGAGGTTACAGATACGCAGTATTTT	CASSPLAGEVTDTQYF
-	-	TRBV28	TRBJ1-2	TGTGCCAGCAGTCCCTACCGACAGGCCAGCTATGGCTACACCTTC	CASSPYRQASYGYTF
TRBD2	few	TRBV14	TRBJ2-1	TGTGCCAGCAGCCAAGCACTAGCGGGGTACAATGAGCAGTTCTTC	CASSQALAGYNEQFF
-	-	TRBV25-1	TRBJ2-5	TGTGCCAGCAGTGCTATCCTAGGGGTGGGAGAGACCCAGTACTTC	CASSAILGVGETQYF
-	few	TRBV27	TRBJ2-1	TGTGCCAGCAGTCCGCCAACCGGGACCAACTACAATGAGCAGTTCTTC	CASSPPTGTNYNEQFF
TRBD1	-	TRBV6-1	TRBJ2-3	TGTGCCAGCGGCATCGGGACAGGGGGAGATACGCAGTATTTT	CASGIGTGGDTQYF
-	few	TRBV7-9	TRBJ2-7	TGTGCCAGCAGCTTACTAGCGATGGGCGAGCAGTACTTC	CASSLLAMGEQYF
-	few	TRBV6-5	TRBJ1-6	TGTGCCAGCAGTTATGGGAGGAATTCACCCCTCCACTTT	CASSYGRNSPLHF
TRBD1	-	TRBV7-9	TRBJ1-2	TGTGCCAGCAGCTTAGGGACAGGGACTCTTGGCTACACCTTC	CASSLGTGTLGYTF
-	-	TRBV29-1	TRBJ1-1	TGCAGCGTTGTCACTAACAGGGTGAGGGGTGAAGCTTTCTTT	CSVVTNRVRGEAFF
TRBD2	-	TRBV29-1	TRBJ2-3	TGCAGCGTTGAAGGTAATAGCGGGATTCGGGCGCAGTATTTT	CSVEGNSGIRAQYF
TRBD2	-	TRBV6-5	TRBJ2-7	TGTGCCAGCAACCCTAGCGGGAGCTCCTACGAGCAGTACTTC	CASNPSGSSYEQYF
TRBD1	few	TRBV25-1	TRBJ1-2	TGTGCCAGCAGTGCCTTAAATGACAGGGGGCGAGATGGCTACACCTTC	CASSALNDRGRDGYTF
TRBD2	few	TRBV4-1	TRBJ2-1	TGCGCCAGCAGCCAAGAGCTAGCGGGAGAAAACAATGAGCAGTTCTTC	CASSQELAGENNEQFF
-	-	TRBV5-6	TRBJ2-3	TGTGCCAGCAGCTTCGCAGGGGTGGGCACAGATACGCAGTATTTT	CASSFAGVGTDTQYF
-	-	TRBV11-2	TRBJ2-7	TGTGCCAGCAGCGCTAGGGGCGTACTGAGCTCCTACAATGAGCAGTACTTC	CASSARGVLSSYNEQYF
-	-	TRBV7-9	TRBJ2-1	TGTGCCAGCAGCTTACGTAGTAGCCCAATCTACAAGGAGCAGTTCTTC	CASSLRSSPIYKEQFF
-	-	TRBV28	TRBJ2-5	TGTGCCAGCACAAGTGAGGGGCGGAGGCAAGAGACCCAGTACTTC	CASTSEGRRQETQYF
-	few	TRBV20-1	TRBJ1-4	TGCAGTGCTGGGGTGGATGCTCTCGGCGGGGGGGAAAAACTGTTTTTT	CSAGVDALGGGEKLFF
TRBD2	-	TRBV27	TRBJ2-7	TGTGCCAGCAGTAAATCCGGGACTATCTACGAGCAGTACTTC	CASSKSGTIYEQYF
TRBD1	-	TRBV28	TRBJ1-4	TGTGCCAGCAGTTCACCTCAGGGGGGGGATGAAAAACTGTTTTTT	CASSSPQGGDEKLFF
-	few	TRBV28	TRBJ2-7	TGTGCCAGCAGCCCGACCCTACAGGGAAGGTACGAGCAGTACTTC	CASSPTLQGRYEQYF
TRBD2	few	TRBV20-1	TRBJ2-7	TGCAGTGCTAGAAAGGCTAGCGGGAGTCGATACGAGCAGTACTTC	CSARKASGSRYEQYF
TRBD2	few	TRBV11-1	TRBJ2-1	TGTGCCAGCAGCTTAGCCGTCCCCGGGACTAGCGGGAGGCCGACTACCTACAATGAGCAGTTCTTC	CASSLAVPGTSGRPTTYNEQFF
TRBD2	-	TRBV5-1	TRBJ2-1	TGCGCCAGCAGCTTGGATGGGACTAGCGGGAGTGGCTACAATGAGCAGTTCTTC	CASSLDGTSGSGYNEQFF
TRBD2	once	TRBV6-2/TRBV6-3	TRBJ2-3	TGTGCCAGCAGTTACTTTACTAGCGGGAGTTGGTCAGATACGCAGTATTTT	CASSYFTSGSWSDTQYF
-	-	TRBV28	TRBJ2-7	TGTGCCAGCAGTTTATACATAAACTCCGAGCAGTACTTC	CASSLYINSEQYF
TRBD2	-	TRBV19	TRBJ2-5	TGTGCCAGTAGTCCCGGGACTAGCGGGAGGACTGGGCAGTACTTC	CASSPGTSGRTGQYF
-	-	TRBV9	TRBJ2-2	TGTGCCAGCAGCGAATCTCCTAGGGCCACCGGGGAGCTGTTTTTT	CASSESPRATGELFF
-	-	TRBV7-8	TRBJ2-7	TGTGCCAGCAGCTTAGTCCCCTCCGGGACGATCTACGAGCAGTACTTC	CASSLVPSGTIYEQYF
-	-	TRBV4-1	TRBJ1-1	TGCGCCAGCAGCCAAGATAGCACACGCACTGAAGCTTTCTTT	CASSQDSTRTEAFF
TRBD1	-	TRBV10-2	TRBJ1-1	TGCGCCAGCGTACAGGGGGACACTGAAGCTTTCTTT	CASVQGDTEAFF
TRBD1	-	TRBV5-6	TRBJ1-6	TGTGCCAGCAGGATTATGACAGGGCTCAATTCACCCCTCCACTTT	CASRIMTGLNSPLHF
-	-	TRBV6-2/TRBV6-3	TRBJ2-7	TGTGCCAGCAGACGTCCGGAGGGATCTCGCGAGCAGTACTTC	CASRRPEGSREQYF
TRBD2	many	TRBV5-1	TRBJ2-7	TGCGCCAGCAGCTTGGTGGCGGGGGGCACCTACGAGCAGTACTTC	CASSLVAGGTYEQYF
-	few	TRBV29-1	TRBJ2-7	TGCAGCGTTGAAGACAGGGGTAGCTCCTACGAGCAGTACTTC	CSVEDRGSSYEQYF
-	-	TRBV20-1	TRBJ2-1	TGCAGTGCTAGTCGGGGTAATTTTGTGCGGTTCTTC	CSASRGNFVRFF
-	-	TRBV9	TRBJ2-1	TGTGCCAGCAGCGCCGACTACAGGGTAAACTCCTACAATGAGCAGTTCTTC	CASSADYRVNSYNEQFF
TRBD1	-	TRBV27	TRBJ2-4	TGTGCCAGCAGTAGGGACAGGGTGGGAGCCAAAAACATTCAGTACTTC	CASSRDRVGAKNIQYF
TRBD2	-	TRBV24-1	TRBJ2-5	TGTGCCACCAGTGACCCACGCGGGGGTTACAGAGGGACCCAGTACTTC	CATSDPRGGYRGTQYF
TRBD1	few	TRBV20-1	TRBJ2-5	TGCAGTGCTAGAGTACCGACAGGGGGCAGAGAGACCCAGTACTTC	CSARVPTGGRETQYF
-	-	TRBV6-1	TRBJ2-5	TGTGCCAGCAGTGAAGCGTACTTGGAGACCCAGTACTTC	CASSEAYLETQYF
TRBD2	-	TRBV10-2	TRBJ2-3	TGCGCCAGCTGGCCGGTAGCGGGGGATACGCAGTATTTT	CASWPVAGDTQYF